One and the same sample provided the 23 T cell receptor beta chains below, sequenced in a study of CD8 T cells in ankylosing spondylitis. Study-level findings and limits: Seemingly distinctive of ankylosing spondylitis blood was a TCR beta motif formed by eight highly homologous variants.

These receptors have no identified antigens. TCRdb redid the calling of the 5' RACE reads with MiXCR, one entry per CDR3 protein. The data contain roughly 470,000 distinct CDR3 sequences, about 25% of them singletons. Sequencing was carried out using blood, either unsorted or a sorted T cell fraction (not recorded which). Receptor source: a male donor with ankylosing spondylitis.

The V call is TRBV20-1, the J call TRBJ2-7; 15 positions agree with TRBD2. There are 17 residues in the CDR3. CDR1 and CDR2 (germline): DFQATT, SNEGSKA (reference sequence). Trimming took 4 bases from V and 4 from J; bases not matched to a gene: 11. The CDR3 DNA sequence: TGCAGTGCTACGCGGACTAGCGGGAGGGCCTTTGGTTACGAGCAGTACTTC. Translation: CSATRTSGRAFGYEQYF.

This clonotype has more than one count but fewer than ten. In DNA, the CDR3 is TGTGCCAGCAGACAGACAGGGAGCACAGATACGCAGTATTTT. This gives the protein CASRQTGSTDTQYF. The rearrangement joins TRBV6-1 to TRBJ2-3; 7 bases are shared with TRBD1. V lost 6 bases and J lost 0; bases outside the gene matches: 3. Germline CDR1 and CDR2: MNHNS and SASEGT. This CDR3 has 14 amino acids.

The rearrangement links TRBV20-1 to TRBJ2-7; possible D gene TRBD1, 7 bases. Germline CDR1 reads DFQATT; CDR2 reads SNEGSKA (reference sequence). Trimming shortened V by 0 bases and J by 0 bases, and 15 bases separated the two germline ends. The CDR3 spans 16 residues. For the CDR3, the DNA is TGCAGTGCTAGAGATCTGGAGGGGGCTGTCTCCTACGAGCAGTACTTC. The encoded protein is CSARDLEGAVSYEQYF.

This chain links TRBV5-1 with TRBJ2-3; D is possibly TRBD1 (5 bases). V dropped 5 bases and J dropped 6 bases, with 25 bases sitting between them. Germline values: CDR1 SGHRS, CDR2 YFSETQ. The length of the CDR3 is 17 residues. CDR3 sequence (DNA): TGCGCCAGCAGAGGGGCCTTCCGAGCCCCGCAATCGGATACGCAGTATTTT. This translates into CASRGAFRAPQSDTQYF. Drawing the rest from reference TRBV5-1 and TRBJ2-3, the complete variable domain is KAGVTQTPRYLIKTRGQQVTLSCSPISGHRSVSWYQQTPGQGLQFLFEYFSETQRNKGNFPGRFSGRQFSNSRSEMNVSTLELGDSALYLCASRGAFRAPQSDTQYFGPGTRLTVL.

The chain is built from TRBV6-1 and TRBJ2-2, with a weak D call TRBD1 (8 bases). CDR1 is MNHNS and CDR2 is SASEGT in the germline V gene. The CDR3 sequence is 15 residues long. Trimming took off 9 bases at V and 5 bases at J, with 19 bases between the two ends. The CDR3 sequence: CASKGGQGATGELFF. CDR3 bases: TGTGCCAGTAAGGGAGGGCAGGGGGCGACCGGGGAGCTGTTTTTT.

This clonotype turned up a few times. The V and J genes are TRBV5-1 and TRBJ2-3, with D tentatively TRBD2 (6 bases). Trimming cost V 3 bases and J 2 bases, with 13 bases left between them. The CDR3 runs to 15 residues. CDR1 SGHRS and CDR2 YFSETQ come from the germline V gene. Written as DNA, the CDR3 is TGCGCCAGCAGCTCCCTAGGACTAAACACAGATACGCAGTATTTT. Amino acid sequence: CASSSLGLNTDTQYF.

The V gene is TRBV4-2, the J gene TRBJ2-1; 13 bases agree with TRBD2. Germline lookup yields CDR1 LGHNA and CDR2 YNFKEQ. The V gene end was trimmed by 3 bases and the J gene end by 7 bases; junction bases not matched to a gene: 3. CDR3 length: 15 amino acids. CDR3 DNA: TGTGCCAGCAGCCACGGGACTAGCGGGAATAATGAGCAGTTCTTC. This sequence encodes CASSHGTSGNNEQFF.

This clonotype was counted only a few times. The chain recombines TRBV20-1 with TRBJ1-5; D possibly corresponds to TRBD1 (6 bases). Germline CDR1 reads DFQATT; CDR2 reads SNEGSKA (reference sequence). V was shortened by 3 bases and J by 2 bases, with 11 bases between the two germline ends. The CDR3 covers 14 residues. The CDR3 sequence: CSASLGAGNQPQHF. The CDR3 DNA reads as TGCAGTGCTAGTTTGGGGGCTGGCAATCAGCCCCAGCATTTT.

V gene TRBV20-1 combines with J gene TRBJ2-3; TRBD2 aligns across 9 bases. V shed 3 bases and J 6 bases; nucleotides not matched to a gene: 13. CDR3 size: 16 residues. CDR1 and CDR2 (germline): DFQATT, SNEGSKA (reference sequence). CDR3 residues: CSASPEGREGGDTQYF. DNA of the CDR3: TGCAGTGCTAGCCCTGAGGGGCGGGAGGGAGGCGATACGCAGTATTTT.

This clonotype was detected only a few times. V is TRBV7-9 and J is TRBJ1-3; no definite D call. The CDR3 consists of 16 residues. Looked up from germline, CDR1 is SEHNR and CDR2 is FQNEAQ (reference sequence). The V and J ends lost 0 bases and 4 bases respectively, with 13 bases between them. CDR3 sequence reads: CASSLALPMTGNTIYF. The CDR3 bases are TGTGCCAGCAGCTTAGCTCTTCCTATGACGGGAAACACCATATATTTT. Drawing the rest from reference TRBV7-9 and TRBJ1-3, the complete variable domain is DTGVSQNPRHKITKRGQNVTFRCDPISEHNRLYWYRQTLGQGPEFLTYFQNEAQLEKSRLLSDRFSAERPKGSFSTLEIQRTEQGDSAMYLCASSLALPMTGNTIYFGEGSWLTVV.

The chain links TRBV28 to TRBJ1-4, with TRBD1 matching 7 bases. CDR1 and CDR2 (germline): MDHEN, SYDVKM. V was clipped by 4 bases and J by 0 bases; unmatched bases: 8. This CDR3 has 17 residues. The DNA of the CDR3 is TGTGCCAGCAGTTCGCAGGGGACAGCTGCAACTAATGAAAAACTGTTTTTT. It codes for CASSSQGTAATNEKLFF.

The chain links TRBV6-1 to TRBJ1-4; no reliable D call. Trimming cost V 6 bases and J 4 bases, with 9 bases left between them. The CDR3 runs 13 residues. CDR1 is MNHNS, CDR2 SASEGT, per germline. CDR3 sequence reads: CASRNLDNEKLFF. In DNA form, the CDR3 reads TGTGCCAGCAGGAACCTGGATAATGAAAAACTGTTTTTT.

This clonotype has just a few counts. CDR3: CAISARFPDQPQHF. DNA of the CDR3: TGTGCCATCAGTGCTCGGTTTCCCGATCAGCCCCAGCATTTT. V and J are TRBV10-3 and TRBJ1-5; D is ambiguous. CDR3 length: 14 amino acids. CDR1 is ENHRY and CDR2 is SYGVKD in the germline V gene. Trimming took off 4 bases at V and 5 bases at J, with 12 bases between the two ends.

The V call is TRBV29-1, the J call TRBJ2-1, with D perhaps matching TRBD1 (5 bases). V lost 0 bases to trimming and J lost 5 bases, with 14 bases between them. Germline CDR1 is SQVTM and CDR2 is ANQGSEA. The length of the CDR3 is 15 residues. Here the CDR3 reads CSVEDGQGPDNEQFF. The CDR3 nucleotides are TGCAGCGTTGAAGACGGGCAGGGTCCAGACAATGAGCAGTTCTTC.

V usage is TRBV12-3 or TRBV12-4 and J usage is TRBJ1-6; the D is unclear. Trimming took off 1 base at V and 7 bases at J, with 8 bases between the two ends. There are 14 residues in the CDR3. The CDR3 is CASSLGSDNSPLHF. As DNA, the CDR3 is TGTGCCAGCAGTTTAGGGTCGGACAATTCACCCCTCCACTTT.

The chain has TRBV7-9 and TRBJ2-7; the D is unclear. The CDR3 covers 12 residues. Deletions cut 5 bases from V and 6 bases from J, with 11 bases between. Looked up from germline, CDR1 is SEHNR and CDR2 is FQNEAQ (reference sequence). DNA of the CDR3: TGTGCCAGCAGCCCCCCCTGGGCCGAGCAGTACTTC. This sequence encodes CASSPPWAEQYF.

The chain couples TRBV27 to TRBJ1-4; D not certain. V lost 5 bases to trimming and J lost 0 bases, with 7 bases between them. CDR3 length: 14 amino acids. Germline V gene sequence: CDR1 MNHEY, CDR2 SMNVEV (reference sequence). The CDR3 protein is CASSPYATNEKLFF. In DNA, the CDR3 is TGTGCCAGCAGTCCGTATGCAACTAATGAAAAACTGTTTTTT.

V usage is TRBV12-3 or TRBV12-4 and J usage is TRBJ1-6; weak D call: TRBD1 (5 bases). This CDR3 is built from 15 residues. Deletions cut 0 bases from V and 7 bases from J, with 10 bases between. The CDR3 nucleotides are TGTGCCAGCAGTTTAGCGCTCCAGGGCAATTCACCCCTCCACTTT. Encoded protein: CASSLALQGNSPLHF.

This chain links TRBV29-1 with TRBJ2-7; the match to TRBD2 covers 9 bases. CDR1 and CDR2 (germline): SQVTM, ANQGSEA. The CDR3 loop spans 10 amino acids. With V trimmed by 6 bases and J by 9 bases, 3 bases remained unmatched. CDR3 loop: CSVVAGVQYF. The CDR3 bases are TGCAGCGTCGTAGCGGGAGTGCAGTACTTC.

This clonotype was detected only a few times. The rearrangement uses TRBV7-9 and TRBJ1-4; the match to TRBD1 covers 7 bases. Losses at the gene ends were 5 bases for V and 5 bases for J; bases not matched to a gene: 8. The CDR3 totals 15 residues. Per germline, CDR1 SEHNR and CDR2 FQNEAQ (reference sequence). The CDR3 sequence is CASSETGTLNEKLFF. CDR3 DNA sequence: TGTGCCAGCAGCGAGACAGGGACCCTCAATGAAAAACTGTTTTTT.

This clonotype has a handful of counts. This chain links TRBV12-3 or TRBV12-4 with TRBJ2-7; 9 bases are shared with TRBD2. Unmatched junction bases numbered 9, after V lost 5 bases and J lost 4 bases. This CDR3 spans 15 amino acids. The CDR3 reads CASSPGAGGLYEQYV. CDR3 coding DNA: TGTGCCAGCAGTCCCGGAGCGGGAGGCCTATACGAGCAGTACGTC.

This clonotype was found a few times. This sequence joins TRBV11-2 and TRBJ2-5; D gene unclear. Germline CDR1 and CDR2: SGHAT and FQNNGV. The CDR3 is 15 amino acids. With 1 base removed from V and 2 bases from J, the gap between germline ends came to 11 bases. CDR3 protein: CASSLVLDPQETQYF. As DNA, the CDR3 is TGTGCCAGCAGCTTAGTATTGGACCCACAAGAGACCCAGTACTTC.

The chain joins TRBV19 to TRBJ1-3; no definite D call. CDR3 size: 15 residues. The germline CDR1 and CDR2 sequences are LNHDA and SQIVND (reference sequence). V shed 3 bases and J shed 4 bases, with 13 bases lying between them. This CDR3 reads CASSITGLGGNTIYF. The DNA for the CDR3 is TGTGCCAGTAGTATTACCGGGTTAGGCGGAAACACCATATATTTT.